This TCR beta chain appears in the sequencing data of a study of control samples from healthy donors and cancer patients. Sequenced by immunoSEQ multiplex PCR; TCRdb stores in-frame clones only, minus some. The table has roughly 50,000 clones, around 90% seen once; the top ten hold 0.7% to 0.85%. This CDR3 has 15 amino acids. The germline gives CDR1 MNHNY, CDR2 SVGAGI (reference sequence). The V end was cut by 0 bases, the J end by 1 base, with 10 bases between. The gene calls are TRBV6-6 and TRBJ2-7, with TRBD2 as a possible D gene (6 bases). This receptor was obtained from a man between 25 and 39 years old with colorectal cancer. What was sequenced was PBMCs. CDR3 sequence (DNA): TGTGCCAGCAGTTACTCGTCGGGGAGGTCCTACGAGCAGTACTTC. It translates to CASSYSSGRSYEQYF.